The clone carrying this TCR beta chain was counted ten times or more. Its specificity is not known. This entry comes from a study of T cells in Graves' hyperthyroidism and ophthalmopathy. CDR1 is LNHDA and CDR2 is SQIVND in the germline V gene (reference sequence). Trimming cost V 1 base and J 9 bases; bases outside gene matches: 8. CDR3 length: 15 amino acids. The study's findings and limits: The model's output predicted ophthalmopathy at a median of roughly seven months prior to onset. Most thyroid clonotypes expanded above 0.001 appeared in blood too. From stable hyperthyroidism, ophthalmopathy was separated by a 13 V-J model.

Researchers amplified the TCR beta CDR3 regions from RNA transcripts. TCR CDR3 underwent first-round RT-PCR with the HTBI primer set. TCRdb processed the multiplex PCR reads anew with MiXCR; each CDR3 protein has one entry. This table holds under 350,000 distinct CDR3 sequences, 12% to 15% found once. The TCR comes from a woman between 35 and 50 years old with Graves' ophthalmopathy. The chain recombines TRBV19 with TRBJ2-4, with 8 bases identical to TRBD2. Material: blood. The CDR3 nucleotides read TGTGCCAGTAGTATAGTTGCGGGAGGAGCCGGCATTCAGTACTTC. Amino acids: CASSIVAGGAGIQYF.